This TCR beta chain was retrieved from a study of cytomegalovirus exposure and HLA in healthy donors. Study details: Early released data had roughly 81 million unique TCRs, all coming from HLA-typed donors.

Healthy donors of bone marrow made up the group. Findings of the study overall: Sequencing likely caused a cluster of highly shared sequence variants. TCR association rates varied by HLA locus in a later analysis, with DRB1 highest and HLA-C lowest.

A remark on this clone: What it binds is unknown.

60 Vbeta and 13 Jbeta primers were used in PCR. Sequencing was performed with immunoSEQ multiplex PCR; in TCRdb, only in-frame clones are kept and a portion is missing. The table includes 45,000 to 65,000 clones, 70% to 85% detected once. Trimming took 6 bases from V and 1 from J, leaving 12 bases between them. This CDR3 region has 14 residues. Germline CDR1 reads MNHEY; CDR2 reads SVGAGI. This chain links TRBV6-5 with TRBJ1-1; D gene uncertain. The TCR sequence derives from a man aged 25 to 40 in good health and CMV-seronegative. The specimen was PBMCs. CDR3 sequence: CASRAGRSNTEAFF. In DNA, the CDR3 is TGTGCCAGCAGGGCCGGCAGGTCGAACACTGAAGCTTTCTTT.